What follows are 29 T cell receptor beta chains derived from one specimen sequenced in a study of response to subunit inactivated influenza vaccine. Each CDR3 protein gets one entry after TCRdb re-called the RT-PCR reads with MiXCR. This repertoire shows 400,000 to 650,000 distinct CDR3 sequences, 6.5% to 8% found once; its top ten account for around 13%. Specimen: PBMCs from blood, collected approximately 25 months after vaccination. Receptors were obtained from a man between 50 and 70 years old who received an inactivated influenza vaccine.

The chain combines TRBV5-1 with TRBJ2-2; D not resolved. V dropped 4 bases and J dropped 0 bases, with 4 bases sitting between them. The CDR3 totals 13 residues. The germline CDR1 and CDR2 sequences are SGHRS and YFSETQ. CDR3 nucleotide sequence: TGCGCCAGCAGCAACACGAACACCGGGGAGCTGTTTTTT. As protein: CASSNTNTGELFF.

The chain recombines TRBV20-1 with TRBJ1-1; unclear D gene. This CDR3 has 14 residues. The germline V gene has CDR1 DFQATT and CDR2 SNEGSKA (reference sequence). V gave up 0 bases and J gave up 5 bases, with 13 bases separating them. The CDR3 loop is CSARDFDLGTEAFF. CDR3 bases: TGCAGTGCTAGAGATTTCGACCTGGGGACTGAAGCTTTCTTT.

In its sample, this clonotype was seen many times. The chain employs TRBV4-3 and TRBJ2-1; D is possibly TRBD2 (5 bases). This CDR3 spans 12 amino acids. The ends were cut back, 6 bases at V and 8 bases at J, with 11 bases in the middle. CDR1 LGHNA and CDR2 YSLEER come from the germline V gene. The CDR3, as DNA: TGCGCCAGCAGTATCGGAGGCCATGAGCAGTTCTTC. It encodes CASSIGGHEQFF.

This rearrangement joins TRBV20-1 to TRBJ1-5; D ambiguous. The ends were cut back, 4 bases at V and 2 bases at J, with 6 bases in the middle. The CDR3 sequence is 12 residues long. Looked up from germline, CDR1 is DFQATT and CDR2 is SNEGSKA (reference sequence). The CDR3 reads CSAKKGNQPQHF. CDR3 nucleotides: TGCAGTGCTAAGAAGGGCAATCAGCCCCAGCATTTT.

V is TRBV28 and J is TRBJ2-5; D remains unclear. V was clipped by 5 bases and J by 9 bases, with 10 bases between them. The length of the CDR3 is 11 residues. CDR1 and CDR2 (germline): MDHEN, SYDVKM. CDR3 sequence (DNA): TGTGCCAGCAGTGCTAGTTTCCCCCAGTACTTC. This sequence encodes CASSASFPQYF.

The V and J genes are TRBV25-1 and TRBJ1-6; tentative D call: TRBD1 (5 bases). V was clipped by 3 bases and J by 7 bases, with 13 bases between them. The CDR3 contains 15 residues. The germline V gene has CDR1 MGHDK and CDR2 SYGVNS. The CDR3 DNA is TGTGCCAGCAGTGATTGGGCAGGGAAAAATTCACCCCTCCACTTT. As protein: CASSDWAGKNSPLHF.

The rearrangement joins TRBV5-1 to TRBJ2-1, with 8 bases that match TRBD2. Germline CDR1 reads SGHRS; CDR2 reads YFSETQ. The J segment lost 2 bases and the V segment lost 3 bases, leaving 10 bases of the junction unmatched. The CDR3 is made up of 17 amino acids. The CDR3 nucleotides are TGCGCCAGCAGCTCTTGGCAGCGGGAGCCCACCTACAATGAGCAGTTCTTC. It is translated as CASSSWQREPTYNEQFF.

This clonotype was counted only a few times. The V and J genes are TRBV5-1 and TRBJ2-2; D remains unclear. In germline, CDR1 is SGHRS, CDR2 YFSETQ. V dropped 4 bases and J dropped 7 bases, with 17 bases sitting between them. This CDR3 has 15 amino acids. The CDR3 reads CASSTTTFSSGELFF. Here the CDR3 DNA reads TGCGCCAGCAGCACGACGACCTTTAGTAGCGGGGAGCTGTTTTTT.

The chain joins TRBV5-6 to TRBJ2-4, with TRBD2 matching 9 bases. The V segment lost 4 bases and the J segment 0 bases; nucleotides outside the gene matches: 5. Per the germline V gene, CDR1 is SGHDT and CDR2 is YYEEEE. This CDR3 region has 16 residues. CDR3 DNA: TGTGCCAGCAGCCTACTAGCGGGCCTAGCCAAAAACATTCAGTACTTC. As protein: CASSLLAGLAKNIQYF. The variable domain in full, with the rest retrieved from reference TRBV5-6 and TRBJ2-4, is DAGVTQSPTHLIKTRGQQVTLRCSPKSGHDTVSWYQQALGQGPQFIFQYYEEEERQRGNFPDRFSGHQFPNYSSELNVNALLLGDSALYLCASSLLAGLAKNIQYFGAGTRLSVL.

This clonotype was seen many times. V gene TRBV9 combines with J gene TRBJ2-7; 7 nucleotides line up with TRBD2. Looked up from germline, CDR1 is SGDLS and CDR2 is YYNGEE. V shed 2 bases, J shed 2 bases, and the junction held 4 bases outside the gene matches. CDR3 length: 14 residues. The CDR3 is CASSVGAGTYEQYF. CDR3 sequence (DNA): TGTGCCAGCAGCGTCGGAGCGGGAACCTACGAGCAGTACTTC.

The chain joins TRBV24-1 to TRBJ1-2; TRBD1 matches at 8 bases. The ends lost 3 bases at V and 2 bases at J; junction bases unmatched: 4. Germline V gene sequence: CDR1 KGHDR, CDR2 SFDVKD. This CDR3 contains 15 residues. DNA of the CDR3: TGTGCCACCAGTGATCGGGACAGGTTAAACTATGGCTACACCTTC. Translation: CATSDRDRLNYGYTF.

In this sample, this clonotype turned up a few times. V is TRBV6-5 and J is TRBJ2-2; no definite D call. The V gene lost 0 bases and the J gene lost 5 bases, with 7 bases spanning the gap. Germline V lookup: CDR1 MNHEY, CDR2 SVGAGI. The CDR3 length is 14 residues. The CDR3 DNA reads TGTGCCAGCAGTTACTCGTTTTTGACCGGGGAGCTGTTTTTT. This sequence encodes CASSYSFLTGELFF.

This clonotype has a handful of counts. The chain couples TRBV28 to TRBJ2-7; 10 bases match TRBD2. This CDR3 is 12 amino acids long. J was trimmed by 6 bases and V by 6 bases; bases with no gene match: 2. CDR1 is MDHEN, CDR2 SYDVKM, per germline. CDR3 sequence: CASRLAGSEQYF. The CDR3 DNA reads TGTGCCAGCAGACTAGCGGGAAGCGAGCAGTACTTC.

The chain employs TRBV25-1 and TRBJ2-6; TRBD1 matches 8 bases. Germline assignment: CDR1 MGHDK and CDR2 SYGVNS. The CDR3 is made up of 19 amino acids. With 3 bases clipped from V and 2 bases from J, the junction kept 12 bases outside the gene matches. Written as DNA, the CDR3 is TGTGCCAGCAGTGACATAAAGCAGGGGGCGGTCGCTGGGGCCAACGTCCTGACTTTC. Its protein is CASSDIKQGAVAGANVLTF.

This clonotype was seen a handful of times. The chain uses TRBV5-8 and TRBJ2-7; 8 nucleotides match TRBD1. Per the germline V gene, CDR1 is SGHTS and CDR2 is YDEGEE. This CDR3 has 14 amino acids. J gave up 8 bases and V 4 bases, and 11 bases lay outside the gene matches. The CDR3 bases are TGTGCCAGCAGCATAGCCGGACAGGGATCCAAGCAGTACTTC. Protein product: CASSIAGQGSKQYF. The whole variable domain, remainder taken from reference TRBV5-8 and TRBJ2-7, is EAGVTQSPTHLIKTRGQQATLRCSPISGHTSVYWYQQALGLGLQFLLWYDEGEERNRGNFPPRFSGRQFPNYSSELNVNALELEDSALYLCASSIAGQGSKQYFGPGTRLTVT.

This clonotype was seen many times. The CDR3 DNA reads TGCAGTGCTAGGACCGGGGTTAGCAATCAGCCCCAGCATTTT. Encoded protein: CSARTGVSNQPQHF. V usage is TRBV20-1 and J usage is TRBJ1-5; unclear D gene. Looked up from germline, CDR1 is DFQATT and CDR2 is SNEGSKA (reference sequence). Trimming left V 3 bases short and J 0 bases short, with 9 bases between. The CDR3 is 14 amino acids.

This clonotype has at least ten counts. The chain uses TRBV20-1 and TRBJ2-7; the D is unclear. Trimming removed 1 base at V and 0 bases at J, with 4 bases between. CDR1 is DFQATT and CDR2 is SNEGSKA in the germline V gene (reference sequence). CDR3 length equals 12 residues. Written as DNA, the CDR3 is TGCAGTGCTAGAGTGTCCTCCTACGAGCAGTACTTC. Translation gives CSARVSSYEQYF.

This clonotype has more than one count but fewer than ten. The CDR3 is CASSPTPGTGSYGYTF. The DNA for the CDR3 is TGCGCCAGCAGCCCAACTCCCGGGACAGGGTCTTATGGCTACACCTTC. This chain connects TRBV5-1 to TRBJ1-2; 9 bases match TRBD1. There are 16 residues in the CDR3. Trimming at V came to 4 bases and at J to 5 bases, leaving 12 bases not matched to a gene. CDR1 SGHRS and CDR2 YFSETQ come from the germline V gene.

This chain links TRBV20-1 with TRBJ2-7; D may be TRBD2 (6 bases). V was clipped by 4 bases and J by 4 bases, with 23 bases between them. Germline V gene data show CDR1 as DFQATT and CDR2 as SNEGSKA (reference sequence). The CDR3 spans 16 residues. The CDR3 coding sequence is TGCAGTGCTACTAACCCTAGCGAATCGAGGCCTTACGAGCAGTACTTC. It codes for CSATNPSESRPYEQYF.

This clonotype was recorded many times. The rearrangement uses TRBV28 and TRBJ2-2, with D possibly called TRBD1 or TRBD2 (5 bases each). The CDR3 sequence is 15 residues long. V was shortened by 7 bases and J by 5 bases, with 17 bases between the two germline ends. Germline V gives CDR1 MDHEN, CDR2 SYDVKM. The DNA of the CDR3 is TGTGCCAGCACCGAATCGGGGCGGCAGACCGGGGAGCTGTTTTTT. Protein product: CASTESGRQTGELFF.

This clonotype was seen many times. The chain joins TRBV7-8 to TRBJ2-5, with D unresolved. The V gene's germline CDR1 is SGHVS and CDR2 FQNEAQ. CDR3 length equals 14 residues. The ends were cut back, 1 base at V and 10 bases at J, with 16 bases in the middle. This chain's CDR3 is CASSLGSTRDIQYF. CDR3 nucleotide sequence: TGTGCCAGCAGCTTAGGATCTACAAGAGATATCCAGTACTTC.

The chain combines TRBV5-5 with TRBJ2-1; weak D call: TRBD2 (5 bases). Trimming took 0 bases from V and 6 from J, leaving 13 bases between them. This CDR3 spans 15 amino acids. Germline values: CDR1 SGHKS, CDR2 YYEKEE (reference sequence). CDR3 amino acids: CASSLAPLATNEQFF. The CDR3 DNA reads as TGTGCCAGCAGCTTGGCACCTCTAGCAACCAATGAGCAGTTCTTC. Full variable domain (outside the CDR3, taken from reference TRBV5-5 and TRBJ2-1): DAGVTQSPTHLIKTRGQQVTLRCSPISGHKSVSWYQQVLGQGPQFIFQYYEKEERGRGNFPDRFSARQFPNYSSELNVNALLLGDSALYLCASSLAPLATNEQFFGPGTRLTVL.

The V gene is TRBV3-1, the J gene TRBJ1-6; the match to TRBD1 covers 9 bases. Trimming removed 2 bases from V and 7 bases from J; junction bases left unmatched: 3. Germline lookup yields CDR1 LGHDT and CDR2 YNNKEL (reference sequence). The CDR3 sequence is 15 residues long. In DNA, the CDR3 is TGTGCCAGCAGCCAAAGGACAGGGGTAAATTCACCCCTCCACTTT. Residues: CASSQRTGVNSPLHF.

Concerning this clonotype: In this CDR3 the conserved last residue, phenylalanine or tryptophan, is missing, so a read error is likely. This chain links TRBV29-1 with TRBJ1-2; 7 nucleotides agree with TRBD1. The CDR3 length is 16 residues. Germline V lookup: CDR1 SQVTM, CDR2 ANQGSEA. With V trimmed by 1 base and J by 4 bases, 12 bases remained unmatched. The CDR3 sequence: CSVEGPDRDGIYGYTS. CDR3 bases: TGCAGCGTTGAAGGTCCCGACAGGGACGGGATCTATGGCTACACCTCT.

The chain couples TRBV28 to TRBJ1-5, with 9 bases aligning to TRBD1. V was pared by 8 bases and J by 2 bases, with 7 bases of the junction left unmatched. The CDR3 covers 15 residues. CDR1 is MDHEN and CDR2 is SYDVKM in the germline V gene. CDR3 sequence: CASLLTGGGNQPQHF. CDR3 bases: TGTGCCAGCTTACTAACAGGGGGCGGCAATCAGCCCCAGCATTTT.

The chain's CDR3 is CSATILGLEQFF. DNA of the CDR3: TGCAGTGCTACCATCCTGGGTTTAGAGCAGTTCTTC. The rearrangement uses TRBV20-1 and TRBJ2-1; D uncertain. The CDR3 extends over 12 amino acids. V lost 4 bases, J lost 10 bases, and 14 bases lay in between. The germline V gene encodes CDR1 DFQATT and CDR2 SNEGSKA (reference sequence).

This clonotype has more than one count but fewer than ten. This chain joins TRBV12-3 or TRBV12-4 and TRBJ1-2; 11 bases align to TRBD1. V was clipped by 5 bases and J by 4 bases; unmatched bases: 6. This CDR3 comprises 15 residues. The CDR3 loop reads CASSERTGGRYGYTF. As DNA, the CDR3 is TGTGCCAGCAGTGAGAGGACAGGGGGCCGCTATGGCTACACCTTC.

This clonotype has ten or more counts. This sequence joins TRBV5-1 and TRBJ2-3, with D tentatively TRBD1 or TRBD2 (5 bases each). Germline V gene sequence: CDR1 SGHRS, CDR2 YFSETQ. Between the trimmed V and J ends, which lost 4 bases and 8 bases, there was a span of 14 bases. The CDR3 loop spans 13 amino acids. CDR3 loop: CASSEGREGTQYF. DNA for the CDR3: TGCGCCAGCAGCGAGGGACGGGAAGGTACGCAGTATTTT.

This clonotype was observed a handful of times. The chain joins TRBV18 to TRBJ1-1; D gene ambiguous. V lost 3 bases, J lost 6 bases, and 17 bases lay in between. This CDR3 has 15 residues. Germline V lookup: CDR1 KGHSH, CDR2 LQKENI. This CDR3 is CASSPPTTYTAEAFF. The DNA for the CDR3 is TGTGCCAGCTCACCGCCCACGACTTACACCGCTGAAGCTTTCTTT.